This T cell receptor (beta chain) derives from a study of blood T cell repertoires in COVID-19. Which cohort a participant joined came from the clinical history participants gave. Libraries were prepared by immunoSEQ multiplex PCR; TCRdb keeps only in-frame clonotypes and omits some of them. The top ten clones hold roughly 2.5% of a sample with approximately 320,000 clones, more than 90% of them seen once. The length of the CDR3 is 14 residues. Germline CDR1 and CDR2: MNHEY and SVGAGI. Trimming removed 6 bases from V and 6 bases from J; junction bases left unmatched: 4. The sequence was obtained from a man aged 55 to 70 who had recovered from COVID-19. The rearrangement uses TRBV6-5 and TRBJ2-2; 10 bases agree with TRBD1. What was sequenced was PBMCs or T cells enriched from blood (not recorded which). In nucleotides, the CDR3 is TGTGCCAGCAGCCGACAGGGGGCGGCCGGGGAGCTGTTTTTT. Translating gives CASSRQGAAGELFF.